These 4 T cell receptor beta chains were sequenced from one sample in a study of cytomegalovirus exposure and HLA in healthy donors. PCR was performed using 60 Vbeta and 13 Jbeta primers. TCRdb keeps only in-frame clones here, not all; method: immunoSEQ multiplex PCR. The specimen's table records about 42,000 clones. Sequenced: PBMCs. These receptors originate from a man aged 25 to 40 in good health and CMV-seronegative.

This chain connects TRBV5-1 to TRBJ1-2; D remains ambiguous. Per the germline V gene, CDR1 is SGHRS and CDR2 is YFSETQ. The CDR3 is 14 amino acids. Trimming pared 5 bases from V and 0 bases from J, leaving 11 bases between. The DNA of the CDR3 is TGCGCCAGCAGTCGTGACACCTCTAACTATGGCTACACCTTC. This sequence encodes CASSRDTSNYGYTF.

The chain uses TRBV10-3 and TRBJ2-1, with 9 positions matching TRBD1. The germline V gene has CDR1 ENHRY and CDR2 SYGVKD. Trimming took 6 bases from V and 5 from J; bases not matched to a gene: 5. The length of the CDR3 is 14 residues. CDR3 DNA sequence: TGTGCCATCAGATCGACAGGGGGGGACAATGAGCAGTTCTTC. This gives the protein CAIRSTGGDNEQFF.

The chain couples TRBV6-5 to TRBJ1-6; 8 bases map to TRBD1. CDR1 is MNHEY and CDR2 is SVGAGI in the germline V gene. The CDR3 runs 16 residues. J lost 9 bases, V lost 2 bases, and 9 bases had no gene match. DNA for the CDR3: TGTGCCAGCAGTTACGGCAGGGGGCTAACCCGTTCACCCCTCCACTTT. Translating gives CASSYGRGLTRSPLHF.

The CDR3 DNA reads as TGTGCCAGCTCAAGGGAGATTAACACTGAAGCTTTCTTT. As protein: CASSREINTEAFF. The chain recombines TRBV18 with TRBJ1-1, with no clear D. V was trimmed by 5 bases and J by 2 bases, leaving 9 bases between them. Germline lookup yields CDR1 KGHSH and CDR2 LQKENI. This CDR3 contains 13 residues. The full variable domain, in which reference TRBV18 and TRBJ1-1 provide the parts outside the CDR3, is NAGVMQNPRHLVRRRGQEARLRCSPMKGHSHVYWYRQLPEEGLKFMVYLQKENIIDESGMPKERFSAEFPKEGPSILRIQQVVRGDSAAYFCASSREINTEAFFGQGTRLTVV.